This T cell receptor beta chain derives from a study of PD-1 blockade in classical Hodgkin lymphoma. Looked up from germline, CDR1 is SGHAT and CDR2 is FQNNGV. Trimming removed 1 base at V and 2 bases at J, with 10 bases between. CDR3 length equals 15 residues. Each and every patient relapsed after autologous stem cell transplantation, and patients got differing brentuximab vedotin exposure. Negative selection with magnetic separation was used to purify CD4+ T cells from thawed PBMCs. The table lists this clone with a count of one. Sequencing was performed with immunoSEQ multiplex PCR; in TCRdb, only in-frame clones are kept and a portion is missing. The table shows approximately 25,000 clones, with roughly 84% occurring only once.

The source is a human donor with classical Hodgkin lymphoma. The specimen was CD4+ T cells from blood, collected at baseline. The chain links TRBV11-2 to TRBJ2-3; D unclear. CDR3 sequence: CASSLGFQDTDTQYF. The DNA for the CDR3 is TGTGCCAGCAGCTTAGGTTTCCAGGACACAGATACGCAGTATTTT.